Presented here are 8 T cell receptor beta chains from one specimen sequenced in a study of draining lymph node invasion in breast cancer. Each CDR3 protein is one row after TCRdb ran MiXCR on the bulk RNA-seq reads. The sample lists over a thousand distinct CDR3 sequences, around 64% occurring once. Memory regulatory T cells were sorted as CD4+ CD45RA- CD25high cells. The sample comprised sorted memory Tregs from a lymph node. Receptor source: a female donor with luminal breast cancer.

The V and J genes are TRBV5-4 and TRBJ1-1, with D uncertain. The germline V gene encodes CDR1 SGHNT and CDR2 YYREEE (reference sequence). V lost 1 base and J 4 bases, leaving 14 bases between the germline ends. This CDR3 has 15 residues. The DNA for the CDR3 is TGTGCCAGCAGCTTGACAGTTTTGGATGGCACTGAAGCTTTCTTT. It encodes CASSLTVLDGTEAFF.

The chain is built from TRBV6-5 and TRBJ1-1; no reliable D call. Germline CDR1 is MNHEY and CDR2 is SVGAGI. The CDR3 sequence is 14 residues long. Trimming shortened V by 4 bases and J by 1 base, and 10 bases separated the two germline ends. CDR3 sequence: CASSSARQNTEAFF. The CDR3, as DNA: TGTGCCAGCAGTTCCGCCCGGCAGAACACTGAAGCTTTCTTT.

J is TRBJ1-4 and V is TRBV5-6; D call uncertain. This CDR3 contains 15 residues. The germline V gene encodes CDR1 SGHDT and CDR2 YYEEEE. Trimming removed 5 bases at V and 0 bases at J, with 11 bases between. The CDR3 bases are TGTGCCAGCAGGCCGAACAGTGCAACTAATGAAAAACTGTTTTTT. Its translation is CASRPNSATNEKLFF.

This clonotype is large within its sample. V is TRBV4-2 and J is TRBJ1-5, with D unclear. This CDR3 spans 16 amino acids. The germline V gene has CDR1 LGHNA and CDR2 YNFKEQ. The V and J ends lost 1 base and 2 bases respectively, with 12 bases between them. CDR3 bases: TGTGCCAGCAGCCAAGGGGAAGCGGGAGGCAATCAGCCCCAGCATTTT. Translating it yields CASSQGEAGGNQPQHF.

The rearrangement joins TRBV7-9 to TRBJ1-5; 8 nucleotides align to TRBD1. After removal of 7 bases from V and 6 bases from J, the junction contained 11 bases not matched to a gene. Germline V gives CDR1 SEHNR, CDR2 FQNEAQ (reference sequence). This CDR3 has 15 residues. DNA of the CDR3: TGTGCCAGCACAGAATCGGACAGGGAGGGTCAGCCCCAGCATTTT. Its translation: CASTESDREGQPQHF.

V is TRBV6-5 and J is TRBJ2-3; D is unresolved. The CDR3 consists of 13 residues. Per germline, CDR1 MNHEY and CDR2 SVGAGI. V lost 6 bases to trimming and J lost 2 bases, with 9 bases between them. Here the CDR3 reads CASSPRVTDTQYF. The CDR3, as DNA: TGTGCCAGCAGCCCCCGGGTCACAGATACGCAGTATTTT.

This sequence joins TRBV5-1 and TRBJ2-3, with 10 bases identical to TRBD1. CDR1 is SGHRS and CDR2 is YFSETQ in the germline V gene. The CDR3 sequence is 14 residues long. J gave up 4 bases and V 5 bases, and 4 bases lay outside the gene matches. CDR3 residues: CASRRQGAPDTQYF. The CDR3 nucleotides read TGCGCCAGCAGAAGACAGGGGGCACCAGATACGCAGTATTTT.

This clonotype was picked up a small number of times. CDR3 bases: TGTGCCTGGAGTGTACTTCGGCAGGAGGGCGAGCAGTACTTC. Its protein product is CAWSVLRQEGEQYF. The rearrangement joins TRBV30 to TRBJ2-7; a possible D gene is TRBD2 (6 bases). The CDR3 contains 14 residues. CDR1 GTSNPN and CDR2 SVGIG come from the germline V gene (reference sequence). V was cut by 0 bases and J by 6 bases, with 15 bases left in between.